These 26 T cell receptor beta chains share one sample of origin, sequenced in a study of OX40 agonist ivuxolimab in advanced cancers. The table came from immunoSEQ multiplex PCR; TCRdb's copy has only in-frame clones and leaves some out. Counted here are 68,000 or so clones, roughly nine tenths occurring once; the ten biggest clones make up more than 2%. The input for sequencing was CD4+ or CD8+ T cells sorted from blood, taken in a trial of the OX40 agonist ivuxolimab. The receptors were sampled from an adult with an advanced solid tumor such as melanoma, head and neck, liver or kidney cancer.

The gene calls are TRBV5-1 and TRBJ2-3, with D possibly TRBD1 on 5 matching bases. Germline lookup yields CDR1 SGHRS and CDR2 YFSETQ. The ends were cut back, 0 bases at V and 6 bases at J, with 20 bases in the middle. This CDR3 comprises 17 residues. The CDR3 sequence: CASSLGVGAHNLDTQYF. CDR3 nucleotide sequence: TGCGCCAGCAGCTTGGGGGTAGGGGCCCACAATTTGGATACGCAGTATTTT.

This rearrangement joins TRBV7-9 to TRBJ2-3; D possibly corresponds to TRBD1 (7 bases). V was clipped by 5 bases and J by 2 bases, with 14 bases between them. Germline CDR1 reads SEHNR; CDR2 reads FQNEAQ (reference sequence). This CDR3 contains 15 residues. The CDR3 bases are TGTGCCAGCAGCAGGGGGGACAGAAACACAGATACGCAGTATTTT. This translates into CASSRGDRNTDTQYF.

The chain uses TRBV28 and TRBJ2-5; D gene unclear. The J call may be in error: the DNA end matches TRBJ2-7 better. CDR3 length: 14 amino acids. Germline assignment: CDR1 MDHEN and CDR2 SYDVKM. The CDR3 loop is CASSPYDTSYEQYF. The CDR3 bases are TGTGCCAGCAGCCCCTACGACACGTCCTACGAGCAGTACTTC.

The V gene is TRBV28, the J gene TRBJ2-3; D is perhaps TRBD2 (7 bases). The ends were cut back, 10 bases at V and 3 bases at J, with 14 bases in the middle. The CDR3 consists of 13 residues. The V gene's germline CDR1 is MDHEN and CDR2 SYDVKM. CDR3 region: CAIVGGRTDTQYF. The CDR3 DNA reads TGTGCCATCGTCGGGGGGCGGACAGATACGCAGTATTTT.

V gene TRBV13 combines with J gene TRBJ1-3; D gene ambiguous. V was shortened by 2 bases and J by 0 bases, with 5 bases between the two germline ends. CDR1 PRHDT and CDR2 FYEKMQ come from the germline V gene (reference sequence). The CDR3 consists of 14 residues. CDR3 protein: CASSLSSSGNTIYF. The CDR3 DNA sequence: TGTGCCAGCAGCTTATCAAGCTCTGGAAACACCATATATTTT. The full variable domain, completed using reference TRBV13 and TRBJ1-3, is AAGVIQSPRHLIKEKRETATLKCYPIPRHDTVYWYQQGPGQDPQFLISFYEKMQSDKGSIPDRFSAQQFSDYHSELNMSSLELGDSALYFCASSLSSSGNTIYFGEGSWLTVV.

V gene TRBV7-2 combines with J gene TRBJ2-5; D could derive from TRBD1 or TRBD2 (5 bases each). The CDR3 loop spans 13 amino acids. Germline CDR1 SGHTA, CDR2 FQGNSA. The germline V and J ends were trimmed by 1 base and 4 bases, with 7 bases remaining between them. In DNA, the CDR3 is TGTGCCAGCAGCTTAGGTGGGGGAGAGACCCAGTACTTC. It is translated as CASSLGGGETQYF.

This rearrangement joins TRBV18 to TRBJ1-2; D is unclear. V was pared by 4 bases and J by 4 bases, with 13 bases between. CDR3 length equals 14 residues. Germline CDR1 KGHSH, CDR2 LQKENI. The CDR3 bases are TGTGCCAGCTCACAAACTTCCAGGCCCTATGGCTACACCTTC. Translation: CASSQTSRPYGYTF.

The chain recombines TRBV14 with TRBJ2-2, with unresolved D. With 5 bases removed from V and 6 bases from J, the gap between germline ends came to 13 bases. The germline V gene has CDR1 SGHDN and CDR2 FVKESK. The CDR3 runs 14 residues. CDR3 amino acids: CASSSLGGAGELFF. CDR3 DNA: TGTGCCAGCAGCTCGTTGGGTGGGGCCGGGGAGCTGTTTTTT.

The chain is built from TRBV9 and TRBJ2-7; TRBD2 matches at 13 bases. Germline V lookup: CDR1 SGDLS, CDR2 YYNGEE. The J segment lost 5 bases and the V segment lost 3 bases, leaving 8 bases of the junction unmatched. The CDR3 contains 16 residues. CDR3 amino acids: CASSGRGLAGFNEQYF. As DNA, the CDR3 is TGTGCCAGCAGCGGTCGGGGACTAGCGGGATTTAACGAGCAGTACTTC.

CDR3 sequence: CASSPSKGGNQPQHF. In DNA, the CDR3 is TGTGCCAGCTCACCGTCCAAAGGGGGCAATCAGCCCCAGCATTTT. The chain couples TRBV18 to TRBJ1-5; maybe TRBD1 (5 bases). The germline gives CDR1 KGHSH, CDR2 LQKENI. The V gene lost 3 bases and the J gene lost 2 bases, with 11 bases spanning the gap. The CDR3 has 15 amino acids.

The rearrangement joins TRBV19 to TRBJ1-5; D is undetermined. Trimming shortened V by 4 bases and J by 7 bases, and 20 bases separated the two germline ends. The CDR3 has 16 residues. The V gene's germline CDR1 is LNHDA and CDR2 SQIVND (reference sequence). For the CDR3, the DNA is TGTGCCAGTAGTACCCCTAACGGGTTGGGAATGCAGCCCCAGCATTTT. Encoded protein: CASSTPNGLGMQPQHF.

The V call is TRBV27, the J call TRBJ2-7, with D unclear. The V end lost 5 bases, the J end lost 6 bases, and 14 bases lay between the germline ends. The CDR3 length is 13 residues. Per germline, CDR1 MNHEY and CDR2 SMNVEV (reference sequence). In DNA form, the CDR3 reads TGTGCCAGCAGTAATCAGCCTACTGGCGAGCAGTACTTC. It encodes CASSNQPTGEQYF.

The CDR3 DNA is TGCGCCAGCAGCTTCCCAGACTCCCCCTCTCCTGGGGCCAACGTCCTGACTTTC. This codes for CASSFPDSPSPGANVLTF. The chain is built from TRBV5-1 and TRBJ2-6; D is uncertain. Germline V gene sequence: CDR1 SGHRS, CDR2 YFSETQ. The CDR3 spans 18 residues. The V gene lost 2 bases and the J gene lost 2 bases, with 17 bases spanning the gap.

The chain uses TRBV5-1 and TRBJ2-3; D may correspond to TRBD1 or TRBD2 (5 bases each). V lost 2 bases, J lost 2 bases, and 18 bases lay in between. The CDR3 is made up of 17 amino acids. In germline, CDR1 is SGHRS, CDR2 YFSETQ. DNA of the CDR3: TGCGCCAGCAGCTTCAGGGCTAGCTGGAGGATCACAGATACGCAGTATTTT. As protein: CASSFRASWRITDTQYF.

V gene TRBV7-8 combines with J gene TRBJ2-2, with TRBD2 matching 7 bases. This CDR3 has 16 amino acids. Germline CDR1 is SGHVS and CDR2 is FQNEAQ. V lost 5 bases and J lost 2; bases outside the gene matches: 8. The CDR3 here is CASSPGVAGNTGELFF. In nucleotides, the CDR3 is TGTGCCAGCAGCCCCGGGGTAGCGGGTAACACCGGGGAGCTGTTTTTT.

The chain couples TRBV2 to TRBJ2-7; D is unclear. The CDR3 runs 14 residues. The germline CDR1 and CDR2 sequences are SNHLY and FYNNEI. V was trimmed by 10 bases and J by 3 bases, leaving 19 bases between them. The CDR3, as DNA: TGTGCCACCAGGACGGACCGATATCACTACGAGCAGTACTTC. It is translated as CATRTDRYHYEQYF.

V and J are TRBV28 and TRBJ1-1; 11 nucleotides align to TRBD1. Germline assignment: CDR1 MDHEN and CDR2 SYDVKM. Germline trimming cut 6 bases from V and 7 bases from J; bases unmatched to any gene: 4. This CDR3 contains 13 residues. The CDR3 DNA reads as TGTGCCAGCAGGGACAGGGGGCGCGGTGAAGCTTTCTTT. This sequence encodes CASRDRGRGEAFF.

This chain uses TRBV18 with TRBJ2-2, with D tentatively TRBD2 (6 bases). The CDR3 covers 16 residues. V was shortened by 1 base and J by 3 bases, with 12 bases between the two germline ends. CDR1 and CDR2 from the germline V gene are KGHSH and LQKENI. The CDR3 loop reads CASSPRGAGYTGELFF. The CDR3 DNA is TGTGCCAGCTCACCACGCGGGGCGGGATACACCGGGGAGCTGTTTTTT.

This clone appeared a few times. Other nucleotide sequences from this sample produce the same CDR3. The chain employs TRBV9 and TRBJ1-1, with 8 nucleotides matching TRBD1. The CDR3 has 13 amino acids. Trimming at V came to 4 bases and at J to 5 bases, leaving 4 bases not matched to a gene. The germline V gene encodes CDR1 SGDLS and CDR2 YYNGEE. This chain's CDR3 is CASSPGGRTEAFF. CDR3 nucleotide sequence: TGTGCCAGCAGCCCAGGGGGCCGAACTGAAGCTTTCTTT.

The chain's CDR3 is CASGGYPGLGVTGELFF. For the CDR3, the DNA is TGTGCCAGCGGGGGGTACCCTGGACTAGGAGTGACCGGGGAGCTGTTTTTT. The chain employs TRBV27 and TRBJ2-2; 7 bases map to TRBD2. Germline trimming cut 8 bases from V and 5 bases from J; bases unmatched to any gene: 17. The CDR3 spans 17 residues. Germline-derived CDR1 and CDR2 are MNHEY and SMNVEV (reference sequence).

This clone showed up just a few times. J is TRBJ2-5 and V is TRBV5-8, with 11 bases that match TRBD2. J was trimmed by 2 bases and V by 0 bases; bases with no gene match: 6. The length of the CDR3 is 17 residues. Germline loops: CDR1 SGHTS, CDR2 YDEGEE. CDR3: CASSLALTSGVQETQYF. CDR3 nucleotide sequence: TGTGCCAGCAGCTTGGCCCTGACTAGCGGGGTGCAAGAGACCCAGTACTTC.

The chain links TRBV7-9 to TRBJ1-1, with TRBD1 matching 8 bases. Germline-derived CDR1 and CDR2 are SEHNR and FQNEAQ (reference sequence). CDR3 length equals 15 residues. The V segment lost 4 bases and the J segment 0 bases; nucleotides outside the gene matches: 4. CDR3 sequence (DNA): TGTGCCAGCAGCTCCACACAGGGGGTGAACACTGAAGCTTTCTTT. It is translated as CASSSTQGVNTEAFF.

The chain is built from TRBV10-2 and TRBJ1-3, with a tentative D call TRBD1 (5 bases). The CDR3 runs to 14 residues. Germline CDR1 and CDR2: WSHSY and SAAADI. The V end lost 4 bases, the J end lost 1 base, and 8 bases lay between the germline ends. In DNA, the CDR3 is TGCGCCAGCAGTGGAGACAGATCTGGAAACACCATATATTTT. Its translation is CASSGDRSGNTIYF.

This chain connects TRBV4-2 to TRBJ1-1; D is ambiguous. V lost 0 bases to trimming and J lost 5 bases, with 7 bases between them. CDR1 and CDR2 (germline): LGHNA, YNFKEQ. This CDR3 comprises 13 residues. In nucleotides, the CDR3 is TGTGCCAGCAGCCAAGATTTAAGGACTGAAGCTTTCTTT. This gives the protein CASSQDLRTEAFF.

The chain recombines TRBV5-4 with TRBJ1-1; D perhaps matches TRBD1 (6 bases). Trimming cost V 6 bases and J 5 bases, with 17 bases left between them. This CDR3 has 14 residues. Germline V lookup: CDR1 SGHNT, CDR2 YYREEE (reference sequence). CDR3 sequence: CASTTRQGRTEAFF. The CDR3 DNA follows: TGTGCCAGCACCACCCGTCAGGGGAGGACTGAAGCTTTCTTT.

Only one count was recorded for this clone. The CDR3 bases are TGCGCCAGCAGAGCGTCCCCCTTCACAGATACGCAGTATTTT. As protein: CASRASPFTDTQYF. V usage is TRBV5-1 and J usage is TRBJ2-3; no clear D. This CDR3 has 14 amino acids. Trimming left V 5 bases short and J 2 bases short, with 12 bases between. Germline values: CDR1 SGHRS, CDR2 YFSETQ.